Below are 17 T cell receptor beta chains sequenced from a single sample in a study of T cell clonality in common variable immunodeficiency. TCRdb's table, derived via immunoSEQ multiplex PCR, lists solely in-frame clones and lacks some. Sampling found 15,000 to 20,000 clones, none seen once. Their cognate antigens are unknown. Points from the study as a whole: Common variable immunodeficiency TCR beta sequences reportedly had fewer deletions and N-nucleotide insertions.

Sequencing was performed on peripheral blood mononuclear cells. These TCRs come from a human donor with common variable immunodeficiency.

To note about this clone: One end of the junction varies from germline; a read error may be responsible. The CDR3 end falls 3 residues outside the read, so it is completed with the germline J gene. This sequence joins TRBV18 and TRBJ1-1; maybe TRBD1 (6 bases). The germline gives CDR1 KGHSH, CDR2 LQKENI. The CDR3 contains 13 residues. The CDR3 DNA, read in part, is TGTGCCAGCTCTCCACAGGGCTACACTGAA. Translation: CASSPQGYTE. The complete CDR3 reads CASSPQGYTEAFF.

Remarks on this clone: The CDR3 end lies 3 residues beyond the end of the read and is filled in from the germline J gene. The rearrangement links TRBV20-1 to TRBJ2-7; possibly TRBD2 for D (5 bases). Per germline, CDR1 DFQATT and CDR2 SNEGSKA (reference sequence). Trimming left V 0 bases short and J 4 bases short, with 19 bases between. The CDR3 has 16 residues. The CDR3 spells CSARDQERALRYEQYF. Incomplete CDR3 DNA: TGCAGTGCTAGAGATCAGGAGAGGGCCCTCAGATACGAG.

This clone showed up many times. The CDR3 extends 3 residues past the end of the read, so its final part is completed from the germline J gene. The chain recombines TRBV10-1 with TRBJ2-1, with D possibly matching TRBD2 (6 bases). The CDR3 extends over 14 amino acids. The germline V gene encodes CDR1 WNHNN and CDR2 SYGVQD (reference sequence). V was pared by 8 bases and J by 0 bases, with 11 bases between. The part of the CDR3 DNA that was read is TGCGCCAGCGCGGGGTCCAGCTCCTACAATGAG. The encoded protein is CASAGSSSYNE. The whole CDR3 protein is CASAGSSSYNEQFF.

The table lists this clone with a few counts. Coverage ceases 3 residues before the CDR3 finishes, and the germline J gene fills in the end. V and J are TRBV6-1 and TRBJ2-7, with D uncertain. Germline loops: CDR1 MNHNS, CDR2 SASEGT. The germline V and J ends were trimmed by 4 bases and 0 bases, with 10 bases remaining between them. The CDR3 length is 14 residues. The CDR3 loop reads CASSAVTSSYEQYF. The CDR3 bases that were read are TGTGCCAGCAGTGCAGTAACCTCCTCCTACGAG.

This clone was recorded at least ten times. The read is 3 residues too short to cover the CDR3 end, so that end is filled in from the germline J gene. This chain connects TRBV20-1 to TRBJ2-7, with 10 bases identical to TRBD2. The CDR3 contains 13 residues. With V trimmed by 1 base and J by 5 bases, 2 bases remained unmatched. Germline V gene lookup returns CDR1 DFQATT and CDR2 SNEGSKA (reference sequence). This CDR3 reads CSARGTSGHEQYF. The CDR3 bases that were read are TGCAGTGCTAGAGGGACTAGCGGCCACGAG.

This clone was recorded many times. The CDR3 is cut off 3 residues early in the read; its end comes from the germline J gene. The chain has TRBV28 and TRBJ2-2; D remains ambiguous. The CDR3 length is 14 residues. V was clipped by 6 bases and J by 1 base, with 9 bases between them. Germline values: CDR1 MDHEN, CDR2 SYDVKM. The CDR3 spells CASSYPVNTGELFF. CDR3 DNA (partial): TGTGCCAGCAGCTATCCCGTGAACACCGGGGAG.

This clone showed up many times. The CDR3 sequence: CASSAHRASSYNEQFF. CDR3 bases read: TGTGCCAGTAGTGCCCACAGGGCTTCCTCCTACAATGAG. The chain employs TRBV19 and TRBJ2-1; D may be TRBD1 (6 bases). With the read ending 3 residues before the CDR3 end, the germline J gene is used to fill in that end. The CDR3 length is 16 residues. CDR1 and CDR2 from the germline V gene are LNHDA and SQIVND (reference sequence). Trimming stripped 5 bases from V and 0 bases from J, with 14 bases between.

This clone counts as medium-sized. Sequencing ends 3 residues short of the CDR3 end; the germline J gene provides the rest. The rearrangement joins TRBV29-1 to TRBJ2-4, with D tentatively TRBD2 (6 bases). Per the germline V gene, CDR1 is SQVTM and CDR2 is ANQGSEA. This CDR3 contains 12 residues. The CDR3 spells CSVGEAREVQYF. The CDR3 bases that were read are TGCAGCGTTGGGGAGGCCAGGGAGGTT.

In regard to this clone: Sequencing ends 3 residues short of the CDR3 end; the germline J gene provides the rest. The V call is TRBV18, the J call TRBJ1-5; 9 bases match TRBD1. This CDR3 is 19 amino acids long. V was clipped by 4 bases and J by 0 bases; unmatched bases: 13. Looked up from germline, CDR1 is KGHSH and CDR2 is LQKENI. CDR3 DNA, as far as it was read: TGTGCCAGCTCACTTACCGAGGACCGACAGGGGGGTAGCAATCAGCCC. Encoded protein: CASSLTEDRQGGSNQP. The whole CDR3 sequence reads CASSLTEDRQGGSNQPQHF. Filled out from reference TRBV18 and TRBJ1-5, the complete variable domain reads NAGVMQNPRHLVRRRGQEARLRCSPMKGHSHVYWYRQLPEEGLKFMVYLQKENIIDESGMPKERFSAEFPKEGPSILRIQQVVRGDSAAYFCASSLTEDRQGGSNQPQHFGDGTRLSIL.

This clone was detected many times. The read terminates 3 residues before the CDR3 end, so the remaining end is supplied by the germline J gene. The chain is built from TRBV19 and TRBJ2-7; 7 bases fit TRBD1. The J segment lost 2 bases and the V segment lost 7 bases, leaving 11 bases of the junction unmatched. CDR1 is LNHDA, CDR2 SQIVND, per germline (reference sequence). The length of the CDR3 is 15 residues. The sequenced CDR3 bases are TGTGCCAGTATCCCTCCGGGACAGCCTACCTACGAG. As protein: CASIPPGQPTYE. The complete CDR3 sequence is CASIPPGQPTYEQYF.

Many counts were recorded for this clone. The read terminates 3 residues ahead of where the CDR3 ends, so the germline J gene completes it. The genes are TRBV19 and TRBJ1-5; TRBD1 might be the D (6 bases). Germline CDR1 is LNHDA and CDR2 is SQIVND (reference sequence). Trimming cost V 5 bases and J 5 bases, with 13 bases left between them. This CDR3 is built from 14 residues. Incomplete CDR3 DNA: TGTGCCAGTAGTCAGGGGACAAGTTATCAGCCC. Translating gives CASSQGTSYQP. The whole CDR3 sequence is CASSQGTSYQPQHF.

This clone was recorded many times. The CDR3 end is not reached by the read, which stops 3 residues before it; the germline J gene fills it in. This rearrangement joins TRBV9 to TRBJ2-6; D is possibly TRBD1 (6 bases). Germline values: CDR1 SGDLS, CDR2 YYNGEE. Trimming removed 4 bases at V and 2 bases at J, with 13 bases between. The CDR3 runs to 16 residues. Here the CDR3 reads CASSPRQETGANVLTF. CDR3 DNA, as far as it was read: TGTGCCAGCAGCCCTCGACAGGAAACTGGGGCCAACGTC.

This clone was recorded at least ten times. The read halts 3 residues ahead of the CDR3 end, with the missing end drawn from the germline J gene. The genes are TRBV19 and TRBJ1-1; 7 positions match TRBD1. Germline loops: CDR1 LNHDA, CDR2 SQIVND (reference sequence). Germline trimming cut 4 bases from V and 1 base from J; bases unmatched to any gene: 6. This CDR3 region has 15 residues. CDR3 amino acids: CASSRGDSRNTEAFF. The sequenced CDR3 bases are TGTGCCAGTAGTAGAGGGGACAGTCGGAACACTGAA.

Here the CDR3 reads CASSIPGYNEQFF. CDR3 bases read: TGTGCCAGTAGTATTCCAGGGTACAATGAG. The J gene is TRBJ2-1, the V gene TRBV19, with D perhaps matching TRBD1 (5 bases). The observed sequence ends 3 residues before the CDR3 terminus, with the missing tail filled in from the germline J gene. The germline CDR1 and CDR2 sequences are LNHDA and SQIVND (reference sequence). This CDR3 has 13 amino acids. Trimming removed 3 bases from V and 4 bases from J, with 7 bases in between.

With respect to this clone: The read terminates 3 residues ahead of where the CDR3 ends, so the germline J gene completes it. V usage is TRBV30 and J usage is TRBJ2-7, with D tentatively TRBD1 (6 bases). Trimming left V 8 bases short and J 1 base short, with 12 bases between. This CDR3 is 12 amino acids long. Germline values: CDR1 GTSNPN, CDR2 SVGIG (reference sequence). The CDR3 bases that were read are TGTGCCAGAAAGGACAGTTCCTACGAG. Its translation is CARKDSSYE. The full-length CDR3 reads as CARKDSSYEQYF. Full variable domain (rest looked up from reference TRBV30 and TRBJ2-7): SQTIHQWPATLVQPVGSPLSLECTVEGTSNPNLYWYRQAAGRGLQLLFYSVGIGQISSEVPQNLSASRPQDRQFILSSKKLLLSDSGFYLCARKDSSYEQYFGPGTRLTVT.

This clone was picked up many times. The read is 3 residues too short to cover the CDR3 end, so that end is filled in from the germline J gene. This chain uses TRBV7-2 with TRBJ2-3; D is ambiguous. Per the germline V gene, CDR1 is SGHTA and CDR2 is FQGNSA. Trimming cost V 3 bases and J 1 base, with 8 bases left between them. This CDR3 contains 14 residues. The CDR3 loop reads CASSFLAGTDTQYF. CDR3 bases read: TGTGCCAGCAGCTTTCTTGCGGGCACAGATACG.

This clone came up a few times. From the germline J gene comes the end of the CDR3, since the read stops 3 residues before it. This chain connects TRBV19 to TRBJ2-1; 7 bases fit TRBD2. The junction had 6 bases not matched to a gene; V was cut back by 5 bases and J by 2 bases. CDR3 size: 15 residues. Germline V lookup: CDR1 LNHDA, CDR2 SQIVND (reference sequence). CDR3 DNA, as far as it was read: TGTGCCAGTAGTGCGGAGCGGGAACCCTACAATGAG. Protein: CASSAEREPYNE. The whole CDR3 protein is CASSAEREPYNEQFF.